The 20 T cell receptor beta chains below all came from one sample that was sequenced in a study of T-cell reconstitution after alpha-beta-depleted transplantation in children. Construction of the TCRbeta library involved unique molecular identifiers. TCRdb passed the PCR reads through MiXCR, listing each CDR3 protein once. Of under 450,000 distinct CDR3 sequences listed, roughly 16% are singletons. The specimen comprised PBMCs, mostly from graft donor cells, sampled 360 days after TCRalphabeta/CD19-depleted stem cell transplant. The receptor set was obtained from a boy under two years old who had a stem cell transplant for Wiskott-Aldrich syndrome, so the T cells may come from the graft donor.

This clonotype showed up just a few times. The junction does not match germline at one end; this may be a read error. The CDR3 DNA reads TGCGCCAGCAGCCAAGAACACGGACAGGGGGGTGACTTC. This gives the protein CASSQEHGQGGDF. The chain uses TRBV4-1 and TRBJ2-1; 10 nucleotides agree with TRBD1. Germline CDR1 MGHRA, CDR2 YSYEKL. This CDR3 contains 13 residues.

This clonotype occurred a few times. The chain's CDR3 is CASSVNTGPDTQYF. The DNA for the CDR3 is TGCGCCAGCAGCGTCAATACAGGGCCAGATACGCAGTATTTT. The chain carries TRBV5-1 and TRBJ2-3; possible D gene TRBD1, 6 bases. Trimming took 4 bases from V and 4 from J, leaving 13 bases between them. Germline CDR1 and CDR2: SGHRS and YFSETQ. There are 14 residues in the CDR3.

The rearrangement joins TRBV5-1 to TRBJ2-5; maybe TRBD2 (6 bases). The CDR3 runs 16 residues. The germline V gene encodes CDR1 SGHRS and CDR2 YFSETQ. V was trimmed by 2 bases and J by 3 bases, leaving 17 bases between them. CDR3 in DNA: TGCGCCAGCAGCTTCCTAGGAGGGCGACGGGAAGAGACCCAGTACTTC. Translation: CASSFLGGRREETQYF.

The chain carries TRBV20-1 and TRBJ2-7, with 8 nucleotides matching TRBD1. J gave up 1 base and V 6 bases, and 11 bases lay outside the gene matches. CDR1 is DFQATT and CDR2 is SNEGSKA in the germline V gene (reference sequence). The CDR3 is 15 residues long. For the CDR3, the DNA is TGCAGTGCCGCGAATCCGGGACAGGTTTCCTACGAGCAGTACTTC. Translating gives CSAANPGQVSYEQYF.

This clonotype came up a few times. This chain links TRBV6-2 or TRBV6-3 with TRBJ2-1, with D hard to call. The CDR3 sequence is 14 residues long. V lost 1 base, J lost 5 bases, and 9 bases lay in between. CDR1 is MNHEY, CDR2 SVGEGT, per germline. CDR3 in amino acids: CASSYWPKHNEQFF. The CDR3 DNA reads TGTGCCAGCAGTTACTGGCCTAAGCACAATGAGCAGTTCTTC.

This clonotype was detected a few times. This sequence joins TRBV2 and TRBJ2-5; D unclear. The CDR3 covers 14 residues. Germline CDR1 reads SNHLY; CDR2 reads FYNNEI. Trimming cost V 4 bases and J 3 bases, with 12 bases left between them. The CDR3 bases are TGTGCCAGCAGTGGATCTAGAGGTGAAGAGACCCAGTACTTC. This gives the protein CASSGSRGEETQYF.

The rearrangement joins TRBV3-1 to TRBJ2-1; no reliable D call. Germline V gives CDR1 LGHDT, CDR2 YNNKEL (reference sequence). This CDR3 region has 16 residues. V was pared by 2 bases and J by 3 bases, with 14 bases between. CDR3 amino acids: CASSQTPGPYYNEQFF. The CDR3 region has the DNA TGTGCCAGCAGCCAAACTCCGGGCCCATACTACAATGAGCAGTTCTTC.

This clonotype was seen at least ten times. The chain joins TRBV20-1 to TRBJ2-3, with TRBD2 matching over 7 bases. Germline V CDR1 and CDR2: DFQATT, SNEGSKA (reference sequence). The CDR3 contains 13 residues. V shed 8 bases and J 1 base; nucleotides not matched to a gene: 6. The DNA of the CDR3 is TGCAGTCTAGCGGACCATCGCACAGATACGCAGTATTTT. It translates to CSLADHRTDTQYF.

This clonotype was observed a handful of times. The chain recombines TRBV6-1 with TRBJ1-2; D is uncertain. There are 13 residues in the CDR3. Trimming removed 4 bases at V and 2 bases at J, with 8 bases between. Germline V gene sequence: CDR1 MNHNS, CDR2 SASEGT. DNA for the CDR3: TGTGCCAGCAGTGGAAACAGCAACTATGGCTACACCTTC. Its translation is CASSGNSNYGYTF.

V gene TRBV9 combines with J gene TRBJ2-3; a possible D gene is TRBD2 (5 bases). This CDR3 is built from 14 residues. Germline assignment: CDR1 SGDLS and CDR2 YYNGEE. V was clipped by 6 bases and J by 1 base, with 12 bases between them. In DNA form, the CDR3 reads TGTGCCAGCACCGTGGACTTTCGCACAGATACGCAGTATTTT. This codes for CASTVDFRTDTQYF.

This clonotype was seen only a few times. The genes are TRBV7-2 and TRBJ2-7; D gene uncertain. V shed 0 bases and J shed 2 bases, with 11 bases lying between them. The CDR3 loop spans 15 amino acids. Germline values: CDR1 SGHTA, CDR2 FQGNSA. Written as DNA, the CDR3 is TGTGCCAGCAGCTTAGCAGCAGCCAGAGCCTACGAGCAGTACTTC. It codes for CASSLAAARAYEQYF.

This clonotype was observed a handful of times. V gene TRBV18 combines with J gene TRBJ2-2, with D tentatively TRBD2 (7 bases). V was shortened by 6 bases and J by 7 bases, with 18 bases between the two germline ends. This CDR3 spans 15 amino acids. Germline CDR1 is KGHSH and CDR2 is LQKENI. CDR3 amino acids: CASSPYRGGLGELFF. The CDR3 nucleotides are TGTGCCAGCTCCCCTTATAGGGGGGGCCTCGGGGAGCTGTTTTTT. Together with reference TRBV18 and TRBJ2-2, the CDR3 gives the full variable domain: NAGVMQNPRHLVRRRGQEARLRCSPMKGHSHVYWYRQLPEEGLKFMVYLQKENIIDESGMPKERFSAEFPKEGPSILRIQQVVRGDSAAYFCASSPYRGGLGELFFGEGSRLTVL.

This sequence joins TRBV5-1 and TRBJ2-2; the D gene is possibly TRBD1 (6 bases). Germline CDR1 reads SGHRS; CDR2 reads YFSETQ. The V and J ends lost 0 bases and 2 bases respectively, with 11 bases between them. This CDR3 spans 16 amino acids. The CDR3, as DNA: TGCGCCAGCAGCTTGGCCCAACAGGGAAACACCGGGGAGCTGTTTTTT. This sequence encodes CASSLAQQGNTGELFF.

V and J are TRBV24-1 and TRBJ2-1, with 7 bases lining up with TRBD1. V lost 2 bases and J lost 3; bases outside the gene matches: 6. From germline, CDR1 is KGHDR and CDR2 SFDVKD. The CDR3 extends over 16 amino acids. CDR3 sequence: CATSDSGQDHYNEQFF. CDR3 in DNA: TGTGCCACCAGTGATTCCGGACAGGACCACTACAATGAGCAGTTCTTC.

This clonotype was counted only a few times. The chain carries TRBV4-1 and TRBJ2-5; 8 bases map to TRBD1. CDR3 length equals 20 residues. Germline V gene sequence: CDR1 MGHRA, CDR2 YSYEKL. Trimming cost V 1 base and J 4 bases; bases outside gene matches: 20. Written as DNA, the CDR3 is TGCGCCAGCAGCCAAGCGGCCACCGTACGTCCGGGACAGGAAGGAGAGACCCAGTACTTC. It translates to CASSQAATVRPGQEGETQYF.

This clonotype was recorded many times. V and J are TRBV27 and TRBJ2-1, with TRBD2 matching 7 bases. Trimming at V came to 5 bases and at J to 4 bases, leaving 8 bases not matched to a gene. The CDR3 covers 15 residues. CDR1 is MNHEY, CDR2 SMNVEV, per germline (reference sequence). CDR3 in amino acids: CASSPRDYLYNEQFF. The CDR3 coding sequence is TGTGCCAGCAGTCCCAGGGACTACTTGTACAATGAGCAGTTCTTC.

V gene TRBV12-3 or TRBV12-4 combines with J gene TRBJ2-1, with 8 nucleotides matching TRBD1. The CDR3 consists of 16 residues. Trimming took 5 bases from V and 1 from J; bases not matched to a gene: 7. The CDR3 loop is CASSPGQGPSYNEQFF. The CDR3 DNA follows: TGTGCCAGCAGTCCTGGACAGGGCCCATCCTACAATGAGCAGTTCTTC.

V and J are TRBV7-9 and TRBJ2-5; tentatively, D is TRBD1 (5 bases). This CDR3 contains 16 residues. Deletions cut 3 bases from V and 5 bases from J, with 19 bases between. Germline CDR1 is SEHNR and CDR2 is FQNEAQ (reference sequence). CDR3 region: CASSFYKGLGEETQYF. In DNA form, the CDR3 reads TGTGCCAGCAGCTTCTACAAGGGGCTGGGTGAGGAGACCCAGTACTTC.

This chain joins TRBV10-3 and TRBJ1-6; 9 bases align to TRBD1. Germline CDR1 ENHRY, CDR2 SYGVKD. The V segment lost 6 bases and the J segment 7 bases; nucleotides outside the gene matches: 4. The CDR3 covers 14 residues. The CDR3 nucleotides are TGTGCCATCAGAGAGACAGGGGGAAATTCACCCCTCCACTTT. This translates into CAIRETGGNSPLHF.

This clonotype was detected a few times. The chain recombines TRBV4-1 with TRBJ1-6, with unresolved D. Trimming removed 2 bases at V and 8 bases at J, with 7 bases between. The length of the CDR3 is 13 residues. CDR1 and CDR2 (germline): MGHRA, YSYEKL. The CDR3 spells CASSQNGDSPLHF. For the CDR3, the DNA is TGCGCCAGCAGCCAAAATGGAGATTCACCCCTCCACTTT.